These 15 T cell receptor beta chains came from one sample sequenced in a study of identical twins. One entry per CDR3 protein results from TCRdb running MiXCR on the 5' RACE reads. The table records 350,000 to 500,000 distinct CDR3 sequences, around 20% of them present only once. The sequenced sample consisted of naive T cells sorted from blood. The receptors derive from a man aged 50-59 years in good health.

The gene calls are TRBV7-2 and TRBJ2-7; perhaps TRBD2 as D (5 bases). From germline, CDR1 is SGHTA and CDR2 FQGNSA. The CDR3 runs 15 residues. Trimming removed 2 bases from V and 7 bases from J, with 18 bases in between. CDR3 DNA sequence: TGTGCCAGCAGCTTATCCCCTGGAGGCCGCCGAGAGCAGTACTTC. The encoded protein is CASSLSPGGRREQYF.

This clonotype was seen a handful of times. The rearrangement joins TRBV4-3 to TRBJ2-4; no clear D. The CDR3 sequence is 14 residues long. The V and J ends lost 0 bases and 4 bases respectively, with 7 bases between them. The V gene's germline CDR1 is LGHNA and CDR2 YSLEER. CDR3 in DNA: TGCGCCAGCAGCCAAGAGATAGGGAAAAACATTCAGTACTTC. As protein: CASSQEIGKNIQYF.

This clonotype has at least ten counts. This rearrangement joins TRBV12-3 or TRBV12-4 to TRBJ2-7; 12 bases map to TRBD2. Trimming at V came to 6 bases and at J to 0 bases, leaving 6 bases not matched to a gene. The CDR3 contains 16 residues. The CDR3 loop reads CASSLGLAGLSYEQYF. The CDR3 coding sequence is TGTGCCAGCAGCCTAGGACTAGCGGGGCTCTCCTACGAGCAGTACTTC.

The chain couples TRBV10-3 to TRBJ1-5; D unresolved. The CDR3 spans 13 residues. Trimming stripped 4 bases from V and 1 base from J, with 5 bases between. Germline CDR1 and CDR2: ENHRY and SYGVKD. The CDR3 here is CAISVESNQPQHF. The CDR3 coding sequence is TGTGCCATCAGTGTAGAAAGCAATCAGCCCCAGCATTTT.

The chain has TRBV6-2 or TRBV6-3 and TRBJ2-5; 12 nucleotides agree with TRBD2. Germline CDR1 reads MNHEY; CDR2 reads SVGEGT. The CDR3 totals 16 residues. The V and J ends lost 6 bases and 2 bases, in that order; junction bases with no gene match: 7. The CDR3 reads CASRRLAGVNQETQYF. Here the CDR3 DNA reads TGTGCCAGCAGGAGACTAGCGGGGGTGAATCAAGAGACCCAGTACTTC.

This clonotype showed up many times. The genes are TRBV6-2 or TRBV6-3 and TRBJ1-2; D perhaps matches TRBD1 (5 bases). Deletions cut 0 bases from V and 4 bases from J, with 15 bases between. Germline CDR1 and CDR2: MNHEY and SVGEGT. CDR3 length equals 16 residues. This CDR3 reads CASSYSTRDLSYGYTF. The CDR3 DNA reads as TGTGCCAGCAGTTACTCGACCCGGGACCTATCCTATGGCTACACCTTC.

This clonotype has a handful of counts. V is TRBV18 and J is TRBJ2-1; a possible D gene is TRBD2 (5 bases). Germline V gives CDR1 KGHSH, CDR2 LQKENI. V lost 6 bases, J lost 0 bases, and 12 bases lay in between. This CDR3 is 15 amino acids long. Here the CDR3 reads CASSPASGSYNEQFF. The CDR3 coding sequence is TGTGCCAGCTCGCCTGCAAGCGGCTCCTACAATGAGCAGTTCTTC.

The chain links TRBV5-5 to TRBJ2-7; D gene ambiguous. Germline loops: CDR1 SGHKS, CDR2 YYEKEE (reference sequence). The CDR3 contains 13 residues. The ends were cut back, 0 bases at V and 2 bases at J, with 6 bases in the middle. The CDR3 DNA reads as TGTGCCAGCAGCTTGGAATCCACCTACGAGCAGTACTTC. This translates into CASSLESTYEQYF.

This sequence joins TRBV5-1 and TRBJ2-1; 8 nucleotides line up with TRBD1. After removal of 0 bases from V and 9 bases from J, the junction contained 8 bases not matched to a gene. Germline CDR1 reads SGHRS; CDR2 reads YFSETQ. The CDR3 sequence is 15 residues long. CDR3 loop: CASSLGGQGAGEQFF. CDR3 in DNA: TGCGCCAGCAGCTTGGGCGGACAGGGCGCCGGTGAGCAGTTCTTC.

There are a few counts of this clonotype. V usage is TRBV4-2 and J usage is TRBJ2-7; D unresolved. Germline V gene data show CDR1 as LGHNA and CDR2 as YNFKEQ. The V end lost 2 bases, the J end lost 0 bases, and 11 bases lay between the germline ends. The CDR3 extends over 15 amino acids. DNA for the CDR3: TGTGCCAGCAGCCAACGGTGGCAGAGCTCCTACGAGCAGTACTTC. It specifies CASSQRWQSSYEQYF.

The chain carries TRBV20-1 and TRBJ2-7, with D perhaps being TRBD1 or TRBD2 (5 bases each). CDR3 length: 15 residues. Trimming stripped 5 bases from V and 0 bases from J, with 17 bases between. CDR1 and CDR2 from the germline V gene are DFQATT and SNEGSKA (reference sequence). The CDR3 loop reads CSASRDRLYSYEQYF. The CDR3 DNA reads TGCAGTGCTTCCCGGGACCGACTTTACTCCTACGAGCAGTACTTC.

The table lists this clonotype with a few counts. CDR3: CASSLFPGTGYTGELFF. CDR3 in DNA: TGTGCCAGCAGCTTGTTTCCCGGGACAGGGTACACCGGGGAGCTGTTTTTT. The V gene is TRBV11-1, the J gene TRBJ2-2; 9 bases are shared with TRBD1. V dropped 3 bases and J dropped 3; count of bases not matched to a gene: 8. This CDR3 has 17 amino acids. Germline V gene data show CDR1 as SGHAT and CDR2 as FQDESV (reference sequence).

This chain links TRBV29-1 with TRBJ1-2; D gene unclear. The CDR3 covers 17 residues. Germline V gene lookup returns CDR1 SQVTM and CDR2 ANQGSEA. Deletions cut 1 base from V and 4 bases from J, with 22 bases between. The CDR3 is CSVEARWSGSTSYGYTF. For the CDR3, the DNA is TGCAGCGTTGAAGCGCGCTGGTCTGGCTCGACGAGCTATGGCTACACCTTC.

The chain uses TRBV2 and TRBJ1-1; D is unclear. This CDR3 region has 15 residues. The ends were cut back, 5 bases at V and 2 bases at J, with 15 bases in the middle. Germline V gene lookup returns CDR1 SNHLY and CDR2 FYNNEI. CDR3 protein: CASSKNTDINTEAFF. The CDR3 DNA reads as TGTGCCAGCAGTAAAAACACCGATATCAACACTGAAGCTTTCTTT.

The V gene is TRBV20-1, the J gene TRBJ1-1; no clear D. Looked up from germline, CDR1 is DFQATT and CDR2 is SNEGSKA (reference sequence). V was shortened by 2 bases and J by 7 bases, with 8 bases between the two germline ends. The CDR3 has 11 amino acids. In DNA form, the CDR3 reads TGCAGTGCTAGACGCTTACTTGAAGCTTTCTTT. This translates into CSARRLLEAFF.